Listed here are 2 T cell receptor beta chains from one sample, sequenced in a study of OX40 agonist ivuxolimab in advanced cancers. The library came from the immunoSEQ multiplex PCR assay. Drawn from immuneACCESS, this table holds only the in-frame rearrangements with V and J called that TCRdb kept. Clones are partly lost; checked studies trace under half to an unresolved V gene and leave the rest unexplained. Counted in this sample were 30,000 to 40,000 clones; approximately 90% of them appeared once. The top ten constitute over 0.55% of the sample. The sample in question was CD4+ or CD8+ T cells sorted from blood, obtained in a trial of the OX40 agonist ivuxolimab. These receptors were collected from an adult with an advanced solid tumor such as melanoma, head and neck, liver or kidney cancer.

V is TRBV20-1 and J is TRBJ1-2, with 7 positions matching TRBD1. The V and J ends lost 7 bases and 3 bases, in that order; junction bases with no gene match: 2. Germline V gives CDR1 DFQATT, CDR2 SNEGSKA (reference sequence). CDR3 length: 11 residues. Here the CDR3 reads CSGGTDYGYTF. The CDR3 nucleotides are TGCAGTGGTGGGACAGACTATGGCTACACCTTC.

This rearrangement joins TRBV7-2 to TRBJ1-2; D is unresolved. V gave up 3 bases and J gave up 4 bases, with 9 bases separating them. The CDR3 loop spans 13 amino acids. Germline V CDR1 and CDR2: SGHTA, FQGNSA. This CDR3 reads CASSFRQSYGYTF. Written as DNA, the CDR3 is TGTGCCAGCAGCTTTCGCCAGTCCTATGGCTACACCTTC.